A single sample is the source of the 28 T cell receptor beta chains below, sequenced in a study of blood T cell repertoires in COVID-19. Profiled with immunoSEQ multiplex PCR; TCRdb holds only in-frame clones, not every one. This table has 40,000 or so clones, approximately 85% appearing once. Sequenced material: peripheral blood. These receptors all stem from a man aged 55 to 70 with acute or convalescent COVID-19.

The V call is TRBV9, the J call TRBJ2-2, with D maybe TRBD2 (5 bases). The CDR3 length is 14 residues. V was trimmed by 4 bases and J by 4 bases, leaving 11 bases between them. CDR1 SGDLS and CDR2 YYNGEE come from the germline V gene. Here the CDR3 reads CASSPSGGTGELFF. For the CDR3, the DNA is TGTGCCAGCAGCCCAAGCGGTGGCACCGGGGAGCTGTTTTTT.

In its sample, this clone was seen once. The chain recombines TRBV19 with TRBJ2-7; perhaps TRBD1 as D (6 bases). Germline CDR1 is LNHDA and CDR2 is SQIVND (reference sequence). CDR3 length: 15 amino acids. V lost 3 bases, J lost 0 bases, and 12 bases lay in between. CDR3 residues: CASSIRTGHSYEQYF. CDR3 bases: TGTGCCAGTAGTATTAGGACGGGACACTCCTACGAGCAGTACTTC. Combining the CDR3 with reference TRBV19 and TRBJ2-7 gives the whole variable domain DGGITQSPKYLFRKEGQNVTLSCEQNLNHDAMYWYRQDPGQGLRLIYYSQIVNDFQKGDIAEGYSVSREKKESFPLTVTSAQKNPTAFYLCASSIRTGHSYEQYFGPGTRLTVT.

This clone came up a few times. The chain uses TRBV5-4 and TRBJ2-1; D is unresolved. The CDR3 is 13 residues long. Trimming pared 4 bases from V and 7 bases from J, leaving 12 bases between. CDR1 and CDR2 (germline): SGHNT, YYREEE (reference sequence). The CDR3 coding sequence is TGTGCCAGCAGCGCTGGGCCTGAGAATGAGCAGTTCTTC. Its protein is CASSAGPENEQFF.

The chain carries TRBV7-9 and TRBJ2-5; 8 bases are a match to TRBD2. Germline lookup yields CDR1 SEHNR and CDR2 FQNEAQ (reference sequence). Trimming took 4 bases from V and 5 from J; bases not matched to a gene: 9. This CDR3 contains 15 residues. The CDR3 is CASSSAAGVGETQYF. CDR3 bases: TGTGCCAGCAGCTCCGCAGCGGGAGTGGGGGAGACCCAGTACTTC.

CDR3 nucleotide sequence: TGTGCCAGCAGCCAAATGTCGGGGTCTGGAAACACCATATATTTT. Amino acids: CASSQMSGSGNTIYF. V usage is TRBV3-1 (or the pseudogene TRBV3-2) and J usage is TRBJ1-3, with unresolved D. This CDR3 region has 15 residues. Deletions cut 2 bases from V and 1 base from J, with 9 bases between. Looked up from germline, CDR1 is LGHDT and CDR2 is YNNKEL (reference sequence).

The chain joins TRBV2 to TRBJ2-5; 10 bases are shared with TRBD2. This CDR3 is built from 12 residues. With 6 bases clipped from V and 5 bases from J, the junction kept 0 bases outside the gene matches. Germline V CDR1 and CDR2: SNHLY, FYNNEI. CDR3 loop: CASRLAGETQYF. The CDR3 DNA follows: TGTGCCAGCAGACTAGCGGGGGAGACCCAGTACTTC.

V is TRBV19 and J is TRBJ1-2, with 9 bases matching TRBD1. V shed 8 bases and J 4 bases; nucleotides not matched to a gene: 17. Germline values: CDR1 LNHDA, CDR2 SQIVND (reference sequence). The CDR3 loop spans 17 amino acids. CDR3 residues: CASLNSPGQGDFYGYTF. The CDR3 DNA follows: TGTGCCAGTCTCAATTCCCCGGGACAGGGAGACTTCTATGGCTACACCTTC.

The chain carries TRBV6-5 and TRBJ2-7, with TRBD1 identical over 8 bases. CDR1 and CDR2 from the germline V gene are MNHEY and SVGAGI. The CDR3 loop spans 14 amino acids. Unmatched junction bases numbered 7, after V lost 6 bases and J lost 3 bases. CDR3 in DNA: TGTGCCAGCAGCGGACAGGGTCTGGGCTACGAGCAGTACTTC. It specifies CASSGQGLGYEQYF.

V usage is TRBV28 and J usage is TRBJ2-1; 10 nucleotides match TRBD2. The CDR3 runs to 19 residues. The junction had 15 bases not matched to a gene; V was cut back by 3 bases and J by 4 bases. Germline loops: CDR1 MDHEN, CDR2 SYDVKM. DNA for the CDR3: TGTGCCAGCAGTTTTAGGGTGGGACGTTCTAGCGGGAGATACAATGAGCAGTTCTTC. Its protein product is CASSFRVGRSSGRYNEQFF.

In its sample, this clone was seen a few times. J is TRBJ2-5 and V is TRBV28; 7 nucleotides line up with TRBD2. Germline values: CDR1 MDHEN, CDR2 SYDVKM. The CDR3 length is 16 residues. The V segment lost 1 base and the J segment 3 bases; nucleotides outside the gene matches: 8. CDR3 DNA: TGTGCCAGCAGTTTATTGGGACTAACTAGAAAAGAGACCCAGTACTTC. This gives the protein CASSLLGLTRKETQYF.

The rearrangement links TRBV11-3 to TRBJ2-3; D gene unclear. The CDR3 length is 13 residues. Deletions cut 3 bases from V and 6 bases from J, with 10 bases between. CDR1 SGHNT and CDR2 YENEEA come from the germline V gene. CDR3 in DNA: TGTGCCAGCAGCTTGCGCGGTGGGGATACGCAGTATTTT. It translates to CASSLRGGDTQYF.

The chain uses TRBV18 and TRBJ1-6; 7 bases map to TRBD1. This CDR3 has 16 residues. With 3 bases clipped from V and 9 bases from J, the junction kept 11 bases outside the gene matches. In germline, CDR1 is KGHSH, CDR2 LQKENI. CDR3 in DNA: TGTGCCAGCTCACCTGCTGGGGGGACAGTCGTTTCACCCCTCCACTTT. It translates to CASSPAGGTVVSPLHF.

V and J are TRBV19 and TRBJ2-7; tentatively, D is TRBD1 (6 bases). CDR1 and CDR2 from the germline V gene are LNHDA and SQIVND (reference sequence). The CDR3 sequence is 15 residues long. Trimming removed 9 bases from V and 0 bases from J, with 18 bases in between. CDR3 bases: TGTGCCAGCCAAACGTCCAGGACAGTCTCCTACGAGCAGTACTTC. Residues: CASQTSRTVSYEQYF.

This chain links TRBV5-5 with TRBJ2-3, with 7 bases fitting TRBD1. The junction had 12 bases not matched to a gene; V was cut back by 2 bases and J by 6 bases. Germline CDR1 reads SGHKS; CDR2 reads YYEKEE (reference sequence). The CDR3 consists of 16 residues. CDR3 protein: CASSLQGTLLSDTQYF. In nucleotides, the CDR3 is TGTGCCAGCAGCTTACAGGGGACACTCCTGTCCGATACGCAGTATTTT. Variable domain in full (rest from reference TRBV5-5 and TRBJ2-3): DAGVTQSPTHLIKTRGQQVTLRCSPISGHKSVSWYQQVLGQGPQFIFQYYEKEERGRGNFPDRFSARQFPNYSSELNVNALLLGDSALYLCASSLQGTLLSDTQYFGPGTRLTVL.

This rearrangement joins TRBV18 to TRBJ1-2; 7 bases are a match to TRBD1. This CDR3 spans 14 amino acids. Germline V gene sequence: CDR1 KGHSH, CDR2 LQKENI. With 6 bases clipped from V and 4 bases from J, the junction kept 8 bases outside the gene matches. CDR3 amino acids: CASSRAGQPYGYTF. The CDR3 DNA follows: TGTGCCAGCTCGCGGGCGGGACAGCCCTATGGCTACACCTTC.

V usage is TRBV19 and J usage is TRBJ2-7, with a possible D match to TRBD2 (6 bases). The V gene's germline CDR1 is LNHDA and CDR2 SQIVND (reference sequence). The CDR3 has 14 residues. Trimming stripped 7 bases from V and 4 bases from J, with 17 bases between. This CDR3 reads CASTPGTGRYEQYF. CDR3 coding DNA: TGTGCCAGTACCCCCGGGACTGGGAGATACGAGCAGTACTTC.

The rearrangement joins TRBV6-5 to TRBJ2-1, with D maybe TRBD2 (6 bases). V was trimmed by 1 base and J by 14 bases, leaving 9 bases between them. Per germline, CDR1 MNHEY and CDR2 SVGAGI. The CDR3 is made up of 11 amino acids. The CDR3 sequence is CASSYYRREFF. CDR3 nucleotides: TGTGCCAGCAGTTACTACAGGAGGGAGTTCTTC.

This rearrangement joins TRBV6-5 to TRBJ1-2; 7 bases align to TRBD1. The CDR3 covers 14 residues. The V gene's germline CDR1 is MNHEY and CDR2 SVGAGI. Germline trimming cut 5 bases from V and 5 bases from J; bases unmatched to any gene: 8. This CDR3 is CASSQTGRRYGYTF. In DNA form, the CDR3 reads TGTGCCAGCAGTCAGACAGGGAGGAGGTATGGCTACACCTTC.

V usage is TRBV9 and J usage is TRBJ2-6, with D hard to call. Trimming pared 4 bases from V and 0 bases from J, leaving 14 bases between. This CDR3 has 17 residues. Per germline, CDR1 SGDLS and CDR2 YYNGEE. The CDR3 reads CASSPMPGSSGANVLTF. As DNA, the CDR3 is TGTGCCAGCAGCCCCATGCCAGGCAGCTCTGGGGCCAACGTCCTGACTTTC.

The V gene is TRBV19, the J gene TRBJ1-3; no clear D gene. The V end lost 8 bases, the J end lost 0 bases, and 11 bases lay between the germline ends. Germline CDR1 reads LNHDA; CDR2 reads SQIVND (reference sequence). CDR3 length: 14 residues. The CDR3 nucleotides read TGTGCCAGTTCTCAACCTAGCTCTGGAAACACCATATATTTT. Protein: CASSQPSSGNTIYF.

The rearrangement links TRBV7-2 to TRBJ1-3; D possibly corresponds to TRBD1 (6 bases). From germline, CDR1 is SGHTA and CDR2 FQGNSA. V was pared by 8 bases and J by 3 bases, with 8 bases between. The CDR3 consists of 12 residues. The CDR3 sequence: CASEGDGNTIYF. In DNA form, the CDR3 reads TGTGCCAGCGAGGGGGATGGAAACACCATATATTTT.

The V gene is TRBV7-9, the J gene TRBJ1-2; maybe TRBD1 (6 bases). The CDR3 sequence is 12 residues long. Trimming took off 7 bases at V and 5 bases at J, with 11 bases between the two ends. The V gene's germline CDR1 is SEHNR and CDR2 FQNEAQ (reference sequence). The CDR3: CASNRDLYGYTF. The CDR3 DNA follows: TGTGCCAGCAACAGGGATTTGTATGGCTACACCTTC.

The genes are TRBV3-1 (or the pseudogene TRBV3-2) and TRBJ2-7, with TRBD2 matching 7 bases. Germline V gene data show CDR1 as LGHDT and CDR2 as YNNKEL (reference sequence). The CDR3 runs to 17 residues. The J segment lost 0 bases and the V segment lost 0 bases, leaving 8 bases of the junction unmatched. CDR3 DNA: TGTGCCAGCAGCCAAGATTTGGGGGGGGTCAGCTCCTACGAGCAGTACTTC. Protein: CASSQDLGGVSSYEQYF.

The V call is TRBV28, the J call TRBJ2-2, with 7 bases that match TRBD1. J gave up 3 bases and V 6 bases, and 10 bases lay outside the gene matches. This CDR3 region has 16 residues. Germline values: CDR1 MDHEN, CDR2 SYDVKM. CDR3 in amino acids: CASRWPGQRYTGELFF. DNA for the CDR3: TGTGCCAGCAGATGGCCGGGACAGCGATACACCGGGGAGCTGTTTTTT.

This clone has a handful of counts. The J gene is TRBJ2-1, the V gene TRBV3-1 (or the pseudogene TRBV3-2), with a possible D match to TRBD2 (5 bases). Germline assignment: CDR1 LGHDT and CDR2 YNNKEL (reference sequence). The V gene lost 7 bases and the J gene lost 7 bases, with 11 bases spanning the gap. This CDR3 is built from 12 residues. This CDR3 reads CASNRPGNEQFF. Written as DNA, the CDR3 is TGTGCCAGCAACCGGCCGGGGAATGAGCAGTTCTTC.

The CDR3 DNA reads as TGCGCCAGCAGCCAATATAAGCAAACAGGGGGAGGAGAGACCCAGTACTTC. Its translation is CASSQYKQTGGGETQYF. This sequence joins TRBV4-1 and TRBJ2-5, with TRBD1 matching 8 bases. Per the germline V gene, CDR1 is MGHRA and CDR2 is YSYEKL. Trimming at V came to 2 bases and at J to 4 bases, leaving 12 bases not matched to a gene. This CDR3 has 17 amino acids.

This rearrangement joins TRBV5-6 to TRBJ2-1; 7 nucleotides match TRBD2. V gave up 4 bases and J gave up 5 bases; unmatched junction bases: 12. The CDR3 runs to 16 residues. Germline CDR1 SGHDT, CDR2 YYEEEE. The CDR3 DNA reads as TGTGCCAGCAGCCCGTGGGGGGGTGTGAGGGACAATGAGCAGTTCTTC. It specifies CASSPWGGVRDNEQFF.

V usage is TRBV15 and J usage is TRBJ1-2; no definite D call. The CDR3 totals 13 residues. Germline V gives CDR1 LNHNV, CDR2 YYDKDF (reference sequence). Trimming stripped 0 bases from V and 8 bases from J, with 10 bases between. The CDR3 is CATSRERREGYTF. CDR3 DNA: TGTGCCACCAGCAGAGAGAGGCGGGAGGGCTACACCTTC.